A single count supports the clone carrying this T cell receptor (beta chain). These data are taken from a study of identical twins. The CDR3 loop spans 15 amino acids. The V segment lost 3 bases and the J segment 9 bases; nucleotides outside the gene matches: 7. In germline, CDR1 is SGDLS, CDR2 YYNGEE. Healthy Caucasians alone served as donors. TCRdb used MiXCR to reprocess the 5' RACE reads, holding one entry per CDR3 protein. The sample comprises 350,000 to 450,000 distinct CDR3 sequences, about a fifth of which are singletons, and more than 10% rests with the top ten. This sequence was found in a man over 45 in good health. The chain combines TRBV9 with TRBJ2-4; 12 bases map to TRBD1. Sequenced sample: naive T cells sorted from blood. The CDR3 sequence is CASSDSGTGGGIQYF. The DNA for the CDR3 is TGTGCCAGCAGCGACTCCGGGACAGGGGGCGGCATTCAGTACTTC.